This TCR beta chain appears in the sequencing data of a study of shared clonotypes between healthy human individuals. Losses at the gene ends were 0 bases for V and 8 bases for J; bases not matched to a gene: 5. Germline CDR1 WSHSY, CDR2 SAAADI. The CDR3 runs 15 residues. Naive CD8 cells comprised CD45RO-negative, CCR7-positively selected cells, excluding terminally differentiated effector memory CD45RA+ cells. Using immunoSEQ multiplex PCR, the repertoire was profiled, and TCRdb retains in-frame clones only, with some absent. The table includes hundreds of thousands of clones, almost 95% detected once.

The sample was naive CD8+ T cells sorted from blood. The rearrangement uses TRBV10-2 and TRBJ2-1; TRBD2 matches 9 bases. The sequence was obtained from a man aged 25 to 40 in good health. CDR3 coding DNA: TGCGCCAGCAGTGAGTCAAGACTAGCGGTCGATGAGCAGTTCTTC. Translated: CASSESRLAVDEQFF.